This T cell receptor (beta chain) was profiled in a study of blood T cell repertoires in COVID-19. Study background: Sources were T cells, B-cell-depleted T cells, or PBMCs; the material itself was cDNA or gDNA.

Germline V gene data show CDR1 as MDHEN and CDR2 as SYDVKM. V dropped 2 bases and J dropped 2 bases, with 10 bases sitting between them. This CDR3 has 14 amino acids. In the authors' methods: The assay estimated nucleated cells by amplifying reference gene primers. The data were produced by immunoSEQ multiplex PCR, yet TCRdb's version contains in-frame clones alone and is incomplete. V and J calls and clone size come straight from that table; D and trimming were deduced from the DNA. The sample shows over 200,000 clones, approximately 88% of them seen only once. The rearrangement links TRBV28 to TRBJ2-7, with D tentatively TRBD2 (6 bases). This receptor was identified in a human donor in a cohort sampled during active COVID-19. The sequenced material came from peripheral blood. The CDR3 DNA reads TGTGCCAGCAGTTTAATGCGGGGTACCTACGAGCAGTACTTC. Its translation is CASSLMRGTYEQYF.